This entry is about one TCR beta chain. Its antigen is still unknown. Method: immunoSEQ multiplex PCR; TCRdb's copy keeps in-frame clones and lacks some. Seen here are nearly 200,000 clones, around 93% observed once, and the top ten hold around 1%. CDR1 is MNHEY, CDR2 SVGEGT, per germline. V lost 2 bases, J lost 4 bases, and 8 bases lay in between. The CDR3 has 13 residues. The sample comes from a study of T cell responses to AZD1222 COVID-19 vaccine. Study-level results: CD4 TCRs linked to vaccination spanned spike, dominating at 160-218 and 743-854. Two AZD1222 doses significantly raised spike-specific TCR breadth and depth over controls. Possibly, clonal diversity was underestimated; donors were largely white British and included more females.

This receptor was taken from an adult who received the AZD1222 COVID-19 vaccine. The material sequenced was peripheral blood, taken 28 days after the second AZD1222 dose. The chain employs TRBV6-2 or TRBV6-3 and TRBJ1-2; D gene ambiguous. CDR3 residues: CASSYTAIYGYTF. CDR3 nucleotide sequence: TGTGCCAGCAGTTACACAGCAATCTATGGCTACACCTTC.